This T cell receptor (beta chain) was captured in a study of shared clonotypes between healthy human individuals. Findings and limits, study-wide: The low donor count limited represented genetic and exposure-history diversity.

Genomic DNA of every subset was divided equally among multiple immunoSEQ plates. The data were produced by immunoSEQ multiplex PCR, yet TCRdb's version contains in-frame clones alone and is incomplete. The sample lists 2 million to 3 million clones; 90% to 95% were seen once. CDR3 size: 15 residues. The V gene's germline CDR1 is SGHNT and CDR2 YYREEE (reference sequence). Losses at the gene ends were 4 bases for V and 2 bases for J; bases not matched to a gene: 7. As to this clone: Its antigen is undetermined.

The V call is TRBV5-4, the J call TRBJ2-7, with 9 bases lining up with TRBD1. This TCR was sampled from a man aged 18-30 years in good health. Some clones in this sample may be carry-over from other donors' samples. Sequencing was done on a sample of naive CD4+ T cells from PBMCs. Subset reported: CD45RA+ positively selected. CDR3 in amino acids: CASSQRQGGTYEQYF. The CDR3 DNA follows: TGTGCCAGCAGCCAAAGACAGGGGGGTACCTACGAGCAGTACTTC.